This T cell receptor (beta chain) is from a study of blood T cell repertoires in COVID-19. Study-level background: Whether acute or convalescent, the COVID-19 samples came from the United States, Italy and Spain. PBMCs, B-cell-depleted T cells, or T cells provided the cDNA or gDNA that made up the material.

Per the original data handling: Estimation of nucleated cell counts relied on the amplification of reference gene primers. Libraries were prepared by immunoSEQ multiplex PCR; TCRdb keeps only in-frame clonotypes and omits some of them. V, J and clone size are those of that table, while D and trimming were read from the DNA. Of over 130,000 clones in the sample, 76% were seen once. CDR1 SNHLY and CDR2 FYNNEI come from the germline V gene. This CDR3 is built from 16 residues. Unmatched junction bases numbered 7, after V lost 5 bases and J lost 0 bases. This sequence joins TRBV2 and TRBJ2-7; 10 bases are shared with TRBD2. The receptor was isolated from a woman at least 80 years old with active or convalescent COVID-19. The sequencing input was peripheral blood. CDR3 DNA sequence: TGTGCCAGCAGTCGGAGCGGGGGGGCCGACTCCTACGAGCAGTACTTC. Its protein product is CASSRSGGADSYEQYF.